Listed below are T cell receptor beta chains from one sample, sequenced in a study of regulatory T cells in long-lasting Graves disease. TCRdb called the multiplex PCR reads again in MiXCR, with one record for every CDR3 protein. Of 450,000 or so distinct CDR3 sequences in the sample, 20% were seen once. Source: peripheral blood mononuclear cells (PBMCs), taken when the disease was refractory, from a patient treated with antithyroid drugs. The receptors derive from a female donor with Graves disease. The CDR3 runs from the conserved cysteine through the conserved F or W.

v_call,cdr3_aa
TRBV25-1,CASSDLRPGQGYGYTF
TRBV6-1,CASRTGTSNTEAFF
TRBV3-1,CASSKGDLTLRGTEAFF
TRBV24-1,CATSDWGQGAYEQYF
TRBV18,CASSSSLEQYF
TRBV11-2,CASSLVAGTGRETQYF
TRBV9,CASSPTDRTGRTQYF
TRBV19,CAREERTACYYGYTF
TRBV28,CASSPRTSGSQTDTQYF
TRBV19,CASRPGQSNSPLHF
TRBV12-3/TRBV12-4,CASSPEAGANTGELFF
TRBV29-1,CSVVIGGSWETQYF
TRBV11-3,CASSQTNSGLAFYEQYF
TRBV19,CASSMEAGVSGELFF
TRBV2,CASKAGAGETQYF
TRBV11-2,CASSLTAAITDTQYF
TRBV12-3/TRBV12-4,CASSLLTVTSIQYF
TRBV7-2,CASSPDRPRYTEAFF
TRBV9,CASSPRMLDYEQYF
TRBV5-1,CASRPRTGELFF
TRBV15,CATSRTRSSGTGELFF
TRBV2,CASSEAPGLEDTQYF
TRBV13,CASSLGQGYDEQYF
TRBV6-2/TRBV6-3,CASSYDRGITGELFF
TRBV20-1,CSAPPPFEAFF
TRBV20-1,CSARDLRLLETQYF